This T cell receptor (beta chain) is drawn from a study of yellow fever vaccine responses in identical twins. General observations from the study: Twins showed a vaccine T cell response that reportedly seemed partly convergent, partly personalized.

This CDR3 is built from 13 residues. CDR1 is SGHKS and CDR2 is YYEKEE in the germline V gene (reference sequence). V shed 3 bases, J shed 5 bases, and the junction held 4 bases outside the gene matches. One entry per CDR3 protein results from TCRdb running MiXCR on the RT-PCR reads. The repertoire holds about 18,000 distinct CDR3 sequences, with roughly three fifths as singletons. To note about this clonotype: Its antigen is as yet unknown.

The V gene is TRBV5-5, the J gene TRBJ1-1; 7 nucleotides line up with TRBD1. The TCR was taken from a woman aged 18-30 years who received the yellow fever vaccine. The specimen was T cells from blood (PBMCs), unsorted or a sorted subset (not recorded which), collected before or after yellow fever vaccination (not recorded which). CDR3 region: CASSSTGRTEAFF. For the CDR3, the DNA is TGTGCCAGCAGCTCGACAGGGAGAACTGAAGCTTTCTTT.